This T cell receptor (beta chain) was observed in a study of blood T cell repertoires in COVID-19. Study as a whole: The United States, Italy and Spain were the sources of the acute and convalescent COVID-19 samples. T cells, B-cell-depleted T cells, or PBMCs supplied cDNA or gDNA.

The CDR3 covers 14 residues. Germline lookup yields CDR1 GTSNPN and CDR2 SVGIG (reference sequence). V shed 0 bases and J 11 bases; nucleotides not matched to a gene: 12. In the study's own analysis: Reference gene primer amplification gave nucleated cell count estimates. The data were produced by immunoSEQ multiplex PCR, yet TCRdb's version contains in-frame clones alone and is incomplete. D and trimming come from the DNA, and the V and J calls and clone size come from that table. This table holds roughly 190,000 clones, roughly 90% found once. This clone came up once. J is TRBJ1-2 and V is TRBV30; TRBD1 agrees at 7 bases. What was sequenced was peripheral blood. This TCR came from a man aged 50-59 years with acute or convalescent COVID-19. The CDR3 sequence: CAWSVTTRDRGYTF. DNA for the CDR3: TGTGCCTGGAGTGTTACGACCCGGGACAGAGGTTACACCTTC.